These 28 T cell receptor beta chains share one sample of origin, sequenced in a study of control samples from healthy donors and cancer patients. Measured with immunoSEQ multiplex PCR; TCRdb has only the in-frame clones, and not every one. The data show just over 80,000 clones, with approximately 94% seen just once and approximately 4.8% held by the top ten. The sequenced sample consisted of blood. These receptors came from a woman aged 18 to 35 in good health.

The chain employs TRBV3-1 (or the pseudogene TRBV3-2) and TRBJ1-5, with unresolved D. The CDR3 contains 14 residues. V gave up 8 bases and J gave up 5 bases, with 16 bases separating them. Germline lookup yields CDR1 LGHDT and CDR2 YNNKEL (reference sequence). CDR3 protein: CASLRAPRDQPQHF. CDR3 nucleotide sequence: TGTGCCAGCCTAAGGGCCCCCCGAGATCAGCCCCAGCATTTT.

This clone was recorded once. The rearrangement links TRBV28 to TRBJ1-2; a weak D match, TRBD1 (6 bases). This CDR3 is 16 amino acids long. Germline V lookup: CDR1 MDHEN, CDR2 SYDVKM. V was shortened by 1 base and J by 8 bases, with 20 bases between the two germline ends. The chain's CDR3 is CASSLFRRQDAAGYTF. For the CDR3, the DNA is TGTGCCAGCAGTTTATTCAGGAGACAGGACGCAGCCGGCTACACCTTC.

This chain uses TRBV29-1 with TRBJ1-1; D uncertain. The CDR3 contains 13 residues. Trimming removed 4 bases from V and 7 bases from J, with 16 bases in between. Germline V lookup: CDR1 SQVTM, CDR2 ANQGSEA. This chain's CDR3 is CSVVFQIGSEAFF. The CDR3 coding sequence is TGCAGCGTTGTATTCCAAATTGGGAGTGAAGCTTTCTTT.

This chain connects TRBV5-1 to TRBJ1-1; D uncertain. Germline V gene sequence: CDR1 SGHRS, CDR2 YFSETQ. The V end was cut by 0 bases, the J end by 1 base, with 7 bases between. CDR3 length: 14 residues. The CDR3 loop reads CASSLAVANTEAFF. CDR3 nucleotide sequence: TGCGCCAGCAGCTTGGCCGTGGCGAACACTGAAGCTTTCTTT.

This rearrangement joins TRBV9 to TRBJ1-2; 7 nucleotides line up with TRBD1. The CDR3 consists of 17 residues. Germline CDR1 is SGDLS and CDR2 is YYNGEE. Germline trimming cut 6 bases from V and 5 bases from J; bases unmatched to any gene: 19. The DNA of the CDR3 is TGTGCCAGCACCCCCCGGACAGGAGGGGGCATAGGATATGGCTACACCTTC. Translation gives CASTPRTGGGIGYGYTF.

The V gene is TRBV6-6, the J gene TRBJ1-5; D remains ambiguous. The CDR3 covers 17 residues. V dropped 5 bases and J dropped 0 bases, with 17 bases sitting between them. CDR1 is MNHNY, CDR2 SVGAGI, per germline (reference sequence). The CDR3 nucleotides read TGTGCCAGCAGTCATTCGTCAGGATTCGTTAGCAATCAGCCCCAGCATTTT. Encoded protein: CASSHSSGFVSNQPQHF.

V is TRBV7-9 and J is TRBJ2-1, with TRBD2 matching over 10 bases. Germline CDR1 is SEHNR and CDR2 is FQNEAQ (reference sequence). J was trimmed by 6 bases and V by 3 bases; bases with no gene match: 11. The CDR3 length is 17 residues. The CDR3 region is CASSFSALAGAPNEQFF. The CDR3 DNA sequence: TGTGCCAGCAGCTTCTCGGCTCTAGCGGGGGCCCCCAATGAGCAGTTCTTC.

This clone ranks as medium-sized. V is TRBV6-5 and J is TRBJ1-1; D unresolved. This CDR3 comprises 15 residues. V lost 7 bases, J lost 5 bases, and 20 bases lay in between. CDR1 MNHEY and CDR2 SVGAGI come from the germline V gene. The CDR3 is CASTPTLHPWTEAFF. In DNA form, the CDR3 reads TGTGCCAGCACCCCGACTCTTCACCCCTGGACTGAAGCTTTCTTT.

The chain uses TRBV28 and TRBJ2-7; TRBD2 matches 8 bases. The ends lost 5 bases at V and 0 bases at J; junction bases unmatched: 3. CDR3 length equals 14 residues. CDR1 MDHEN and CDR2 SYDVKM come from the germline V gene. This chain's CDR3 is CASSTGGSSYEQYF. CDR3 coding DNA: TGTGCCAGCAGTACGGGAGGGAGCTCCTACGAGCAGTACTTC.

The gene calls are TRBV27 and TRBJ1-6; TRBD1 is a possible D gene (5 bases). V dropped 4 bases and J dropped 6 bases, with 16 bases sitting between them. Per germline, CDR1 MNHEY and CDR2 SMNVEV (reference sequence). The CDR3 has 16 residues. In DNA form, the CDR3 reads TGTGCCAGCAGTTCCCGAGAACAGGATCTTAATTCACCCCTCCACTTT. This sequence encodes CASSSREQDLNSPLHF.

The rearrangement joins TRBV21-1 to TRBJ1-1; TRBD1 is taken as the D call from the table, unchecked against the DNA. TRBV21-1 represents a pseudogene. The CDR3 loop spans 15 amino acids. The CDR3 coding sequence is TGTGCCAGCAGCAATAAACAGGGGTCAGATACTGAAGCTTTCTTT. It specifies CASSNKQGSDTEAFF.

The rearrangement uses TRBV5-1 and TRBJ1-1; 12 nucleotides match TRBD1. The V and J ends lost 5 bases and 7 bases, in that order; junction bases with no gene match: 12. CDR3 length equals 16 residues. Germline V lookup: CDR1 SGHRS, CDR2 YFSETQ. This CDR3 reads CASRVFRDRGQGEAFF. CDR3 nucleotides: TGCGCCAGCAGAGTTTTTAGGGACAGGGGGCAAGGTGAAGCTTTCTTT.

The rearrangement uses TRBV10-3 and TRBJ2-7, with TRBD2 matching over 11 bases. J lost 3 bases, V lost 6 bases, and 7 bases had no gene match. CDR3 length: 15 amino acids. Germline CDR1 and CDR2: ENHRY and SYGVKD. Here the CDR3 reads CAIRTTSGGHYEQYF. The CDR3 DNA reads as TGTGCCATCAGGACCACTAGCGGGGGTCACTACGAGCAGTACTTC.

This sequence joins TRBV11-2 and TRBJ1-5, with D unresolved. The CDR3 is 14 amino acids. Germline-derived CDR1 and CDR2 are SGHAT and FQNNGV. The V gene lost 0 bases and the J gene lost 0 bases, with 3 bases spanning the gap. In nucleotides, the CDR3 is TGTGCCAGCAGCTTAGACCTTAGCAATCAGCCCCAGCATTTT. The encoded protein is CASSLDLSNQPQHF.

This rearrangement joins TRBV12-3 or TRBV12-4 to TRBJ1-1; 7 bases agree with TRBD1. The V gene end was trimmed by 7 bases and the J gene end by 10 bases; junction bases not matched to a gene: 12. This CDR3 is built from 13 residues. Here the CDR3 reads CASIKTGSRRAFF. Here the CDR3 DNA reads TGTGCCAGCATTAAGACAGGGTCACGGAGAGCTTTCTTT.

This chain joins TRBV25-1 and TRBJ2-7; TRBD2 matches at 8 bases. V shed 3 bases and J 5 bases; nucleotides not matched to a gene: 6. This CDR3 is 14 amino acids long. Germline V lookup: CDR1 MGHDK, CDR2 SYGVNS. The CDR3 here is CASSDSGRTHEQYF. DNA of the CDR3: TGTGCCAGCAGTGACAGCGGGAGAACCCACGAGCAGTACTTC.

CDR3 DNA sequence: TGTGCCAGCAGCGTAGAGGGACTAGTTAGCACAGATACGCAGTATTTT. Its protein product is CASSVEGLVSTDTQYF. The chain uses TRBV9 and TRBJ2-3, with 8 nucleotides matching TRBD2. J was trimmed by 0 bases and V by 0 bases; bases with no gene match: 3. The germline gives CDR1 SGDLS, CDR2 YYNGEE. The CDR3 runs 16 residues.

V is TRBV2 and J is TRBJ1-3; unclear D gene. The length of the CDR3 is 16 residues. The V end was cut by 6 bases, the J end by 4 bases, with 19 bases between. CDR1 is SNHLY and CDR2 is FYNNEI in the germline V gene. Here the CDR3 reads CASSETGVASGNTIYF. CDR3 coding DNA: TGTGCCAGCAGCGAGACGGGAGTGGCTTCCGGAAACACCATATATTTT.

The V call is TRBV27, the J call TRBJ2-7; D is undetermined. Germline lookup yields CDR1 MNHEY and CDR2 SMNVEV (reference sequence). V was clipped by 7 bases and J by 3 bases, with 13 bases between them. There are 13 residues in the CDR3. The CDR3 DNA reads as TGTGCCAGCATGCGCTCTGGAAACTACGAGCAGTACTTC. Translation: CASMRSGNYEQYF.

The CDR3 is CASSGGGFVFTEAFF. CDR3 nucleotide sequence: TGTGCCAGCAGTGGGGGGGGATTCGTTTTCACTGAAGCTTTCTTT. The rearrangement links TRBV27 to TRBJ1-1; a possible D gene is TRBD1 (5 bases). This CDR3 spans 15 amino acids. The germline gives CDR1 MNHEY, CDR2 SMNVEV (reference sequence). V was cut by 5 bases and J by 4 bases, with 17 bases left in between.

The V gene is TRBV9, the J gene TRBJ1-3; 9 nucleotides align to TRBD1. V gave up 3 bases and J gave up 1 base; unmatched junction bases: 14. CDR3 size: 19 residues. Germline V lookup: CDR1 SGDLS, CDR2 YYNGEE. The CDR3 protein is CASSDDRDRVSWSGNTIYF. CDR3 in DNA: TGTGCCAGCAGCGACGACCGGGACAGGGTTAGTTGGTCTGGAAACACCATATATTTT.

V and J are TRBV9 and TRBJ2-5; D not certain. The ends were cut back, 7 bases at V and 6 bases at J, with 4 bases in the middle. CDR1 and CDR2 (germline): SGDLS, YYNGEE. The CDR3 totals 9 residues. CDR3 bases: TGTGCCAGCTGGAAGACCCAGTACTTC. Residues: CASWKTQYF.

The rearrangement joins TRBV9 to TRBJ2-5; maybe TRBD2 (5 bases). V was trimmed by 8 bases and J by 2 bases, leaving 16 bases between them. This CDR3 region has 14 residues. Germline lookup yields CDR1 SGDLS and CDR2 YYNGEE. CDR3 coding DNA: TGTGCCAGTTCACTAGGTGCGGATCAAGAGACCCAGTACTTC. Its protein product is CASSLGADQETQYF. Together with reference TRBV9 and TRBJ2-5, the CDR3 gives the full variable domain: DSGVTQTPKHLITATGQRVTLRCSPRSGDLSVYWYQQSLDQGLQFLIQYYNGEERAKGNILERFSAQQFPDLHSELNLSSLELGDSALYFCASSLGADQETQYFGPGTRLLVL.

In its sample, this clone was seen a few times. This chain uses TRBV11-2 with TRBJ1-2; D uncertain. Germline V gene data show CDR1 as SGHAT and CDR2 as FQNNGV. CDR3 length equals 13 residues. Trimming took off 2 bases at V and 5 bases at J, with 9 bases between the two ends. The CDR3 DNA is TGTGCCAGCAGCTTACCCAGGCAGTATGGCTACACCTTC. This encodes CASSLPRQYGYTF.

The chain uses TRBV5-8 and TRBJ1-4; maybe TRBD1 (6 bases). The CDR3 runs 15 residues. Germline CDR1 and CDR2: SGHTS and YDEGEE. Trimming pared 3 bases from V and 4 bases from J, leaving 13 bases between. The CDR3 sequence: CASSSYRAGNEKLFF. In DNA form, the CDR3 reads TGTGCCAGCAGCTCGTACAGGGCAGGTAATGAAAAACTGTTTTTT.

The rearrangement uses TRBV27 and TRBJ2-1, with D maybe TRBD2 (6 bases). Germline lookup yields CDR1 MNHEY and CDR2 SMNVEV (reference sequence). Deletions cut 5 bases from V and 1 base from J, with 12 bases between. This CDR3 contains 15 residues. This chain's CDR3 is CASSRFSGSYNEQFF. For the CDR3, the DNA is TGTGCCAGCAGTCGATTTAGCGGATCCTACAATGAGCAGTTCTTC.

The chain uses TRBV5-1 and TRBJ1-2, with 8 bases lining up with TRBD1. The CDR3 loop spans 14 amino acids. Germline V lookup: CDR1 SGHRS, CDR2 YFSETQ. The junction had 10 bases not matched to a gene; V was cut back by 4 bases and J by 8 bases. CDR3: CASSTGTGGGGYTF. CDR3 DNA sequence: TGCGCCAGCAGCACTGGCACAGGGGGTGGAGGCTACACCTTC.

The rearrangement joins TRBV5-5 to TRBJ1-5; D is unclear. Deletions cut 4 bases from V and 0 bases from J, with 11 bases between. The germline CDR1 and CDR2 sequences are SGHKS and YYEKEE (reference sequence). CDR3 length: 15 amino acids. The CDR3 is CASSERLYSNQPQHF. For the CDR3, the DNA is TGTGCCAGCAGCGAAAGGTTGTATAGCAATCAGCCCCAGCATTTT.